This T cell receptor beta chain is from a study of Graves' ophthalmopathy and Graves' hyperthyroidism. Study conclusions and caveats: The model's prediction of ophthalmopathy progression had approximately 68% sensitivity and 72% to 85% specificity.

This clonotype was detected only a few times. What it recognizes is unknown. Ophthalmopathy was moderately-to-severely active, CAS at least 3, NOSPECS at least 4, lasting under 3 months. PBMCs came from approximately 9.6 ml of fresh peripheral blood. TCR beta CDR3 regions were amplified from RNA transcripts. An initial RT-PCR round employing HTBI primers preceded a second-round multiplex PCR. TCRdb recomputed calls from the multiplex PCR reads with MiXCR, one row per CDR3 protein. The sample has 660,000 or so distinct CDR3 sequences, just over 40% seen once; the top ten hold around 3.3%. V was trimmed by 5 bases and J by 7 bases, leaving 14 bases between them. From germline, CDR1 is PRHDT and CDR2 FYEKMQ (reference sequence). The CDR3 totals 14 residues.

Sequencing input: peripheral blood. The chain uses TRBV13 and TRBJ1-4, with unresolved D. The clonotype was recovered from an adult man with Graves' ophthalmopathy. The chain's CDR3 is CASSPPDGAEKLFF. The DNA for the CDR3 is TGTGCCAGCAGCCCCCCGGACGGTGCTGAAAAACTGTTTTTT.